Listed here are 13 T cell receptor beta chains from one sample, sequenced in a study of shared clonotypes between healthy human individuals (dated by TCRdb to about 2020). Receptor libraries were prepared by the immunoSEQ multiplex PCR assay. This immuneACCESS table, as held by TCRdb, lists in-frame sequences with V and J called but not all clones. Of the missing ones, under half trace to an unresolved V gene in checked studies; the others have no known cause. This sample comprises roughly 2 million clones, about 95% of them detected only once. The ten largest account for 0.1% to 0.15% of the sample. Specimen: naive CD4+ T cells sorted from blood. According to the study, the label for this sample's cell subset or site signals: CD45RA+ positively selected. The source is a man aged 18 to 30 in good health.

This chain joins TRBV5-4 and TRBJ2-2; 8 positions match TRBD1. V dropped 6 bases and J dropped 1; count of bases not matched to a gene: 2. The CDR3 sequence is 14 residues long. Germline values: CDR1 SGHNT, CDR2 YYREEE (reference sequence). CDR3 sequence (DNA): TGTGCCAGCAACGACAGGGGGAACACCGGGGAGCTGTTTTTT. Translating it yields CASNDRGNTGELFF.

As to this clone: The sample contains more than one DNA sequence encoding this CDR3. The V gene is TRBV7-3, the J gene TRBJ2-2; D unclear. Germline V gene data show CDR1 as SGHTA and CDR2 as FQGTGA. This CDR3 is 14 amino acids long. The V end was cut by 9 bases, the J end by 2 bases, with 13 bases between. The CDR3 DNA reads TGTGCCAGTCGACGAGGACCAAACACCGGGGAGCTGTTTTTT. Encoded protein: CASRRGPNTGELFF.

This chain uses TRBV4-2 with TRBJ2-7, with 8 bases aligning to TRBD1. Germline CDR1 and CDR2: LGHNA and YNFKEQ. The CDR3 runs 15 residues. Losses at the gene ends were 1 base for V and 5 bases for J; bases not matched to a gene: 7. CDR3 sequence (DNA): TGTGCCAGCAGCCAAGCTGGACAGGGAGGCAACGAGCAGTACTTC. Translating gives CASSQAGQGGNEQYF.

The V call is TRBV6-1, the J call TRBJ2-5; 7 bases agree with TRBD2. From germline, CDR1 is MNHNS and CDR2 SASEGT. V gave up 6 bases and J gave up 5 bases; unmatched junction bases: 12. CDR3 size: 15 residues. Here the CDR3 reads CASRDKQGGSETQYF. The CDR3 DNA follows: TGTGCCAGCAGGGATAAGCAGGGAGGGAGCGAGACCCAGTACTTC.

V is TRBV2 and J is TRBJ2-7; the match to TRBD1 covers 11 bases. This CDR3 contains 14 residues. Germline CDR1 reads SNHLY; CDR2 reads FYNNEI. Trimming took 8 bases from V and 0 from J; bases not matched to a gene: 3. The chain's CDR3 is CASRGQGASYEQYF. The CDR3 nucleotides are TGTGCCAGCCGCGGACAGGGGGCCTCCTACGAGCAGTACTTC.

The V gene is TRBV2, the J gene TRBJ2-3; D might be TRBD1 or TRBD2, each matching 6 bases. From germline, CDR1 is SNHLY and CDR2 FYNNEI. The CDR3 length is 15 residues. Trimming took off 7 bases at V and 3 bases at J, with 17 bases between the two ends. The CDR3 region is CASTDRGTLTDTQYF. The CDR3 nucleotides are TGTGCCAGCACCGACCGGGGGACACTGACAGATACGCAGTATTTT.

The count of this clone is one. The V call is TRBV5-8, the J call TRBJ2-1, with D perhaps matching TRBD2 (6 bases). The CDR3 length is 18 residues. Germline V gives CDR1 SGHTS, CDR2 YDEGEE. V gave up 0 bases and J gave up 8 bases, with 24 bases separating them. The CDR3 DNA is TGTGCCAGCAGCTTGGTTGCGGGACCGGTCGGCGGGACGGATGAGCAGTTCTTC. Protein sequence: CASSLVAGPVGGTDEQFF.

The chain couples TRBV28 to TRBJ1-5; tentatively, D is TRBD1 (5 bases). V was clipped by 3 bases and J by 3 bases, with 12 bases between them. This CDR3 region has 15 residues. The germline CDR1 and CDR2 sequences are MDHEN and SYDVKM. The DNA of the CDR3 is TGTGCCAGCAGTTTTGGAGGGGTTTTCAATCAGCCCCAGCATTTT. Its protein product is CASSFGGVFNQPQHF.

J is TRBJ1-6 and V is TRBV5-1; 7 nucleotides match TRBD1. The CDR3 consists of 15 residues. The J segment lost 8 bases and the V segment lost 4 bases, leaving 9 bases of the junction unmatched. Germline values: CDR1 SGHRS, CDR2 YFSETQ. The CDR3 nucleotides read TGCGCCAGCAGCGCTGCAGGGCAGGGGGATTCACCCCTCCACTTT. This sequence encodes CASSAAGQGDSPLHF.

This chain connects TRBV28 to TRBJ1-4, with D perhaps TRBD1 (5 bases). The germline CDR1 and CDR2 sequences are MDHEN and SYDVKM. The CDR3 has 13 residues. V lost 5 bases to trimming and J lost 5 bases, with 9 bases between them. The CDR3 DNA sequence: TGTGCCAGCAGTCGGGACGGGAATGAAAAACTGTTTTTT. Translating gives CASSRDGNEKLFF.

The chain uses TRBV11-3 and TRBJ2-2; TRBD2 matches 13 bases. V gave up 4 bases and J gave up 6 bases; unmatched junction bases: 5. The CDR3 contains 16 residues. Germline values: CDR1 SGHNT, CDR2 YENEEA. CDR3 loop: CASSSGTSGISGELFF. The CDR3 coding sequence is TGTGCCAGCAGCTCGGGGACTAGCGGGATTTCCGGGGAGCTGTTTTTT. The entire variable domain, with the rest obtained from reference TRBV11-3 and TRBJ2-2, is as follows: EAGVVQSPRYKIIEKKQPVAFWCNPISGHNTLYWYLQNLGQGPELLIRYENEEAVDDSQLPKDRFSAERLKGVDSTLKIQPAELGDSAVYLCASSSGTSGISGELFFGEGSRLTVL.

V and J are TRBV29-1 and TRBJ2-2; 7 nucleotides align to TRBD1. Germline loops: CDR1 SQVTM, CDR2 ANQGSEA. J gave up 2 bases and V 3 bases, and 3 bases lay outside the gene matches. CDR3 length equals 14 residues. The CDR3 DNA reads TGCAGCGTTGATACAGGGGCAAACACCGGGGAGCTGTTTTTT. The encoded protein is CSVDTGANTGELFF.

Comments on this clone: At the DNA level, this CDR3 is encoded by other sequences in the same sample as well. The V and J genes are TRBV29-1 and TRBJ1-1; 8 bases match TRBD1. Germline CDR1 SQVTM, CDR2 ANQGSEA. The CDR3 loop spans 12 amino acids. Trimming at V came to 7 bases and at J to 1 base, leaving 2 bases not matched to a gene. The CDR3 DNA reads as TGCAGCGCAGGACAGGGGAACACTGAAGCTTTCTTT. The encoded protein is CSAGQGNTEAFF.